What follows are 9 T cell receptor beta chains derived from one specimen sequenced in a study of T-cell memory formation after mild COVID-19. TCRdb re-called the 5' RACE reads through MiXCR, storing one row per CDR3 protein. The sample includes around 440,000 distinct CDR3 sequences, 15% to 20% of them seen just once. What was sequenced was PBMCs or a T cell subset sorted from them (not recorded which). These receptor sequences come from an adult woman who had mild COVID-19 (a few samples of this study predate the infection). Cell type and time point are not known.

This clonotype was seen only a few times. This sequence joins TRBV9 and TRBJ2-1, with 7 bases aligning to TRBD1. The germline V gene encodes CDR1 SGDLS and CDR2 YYNGEE. The junction had 4 bases not matched to a gene; V was cut back by 3 bases and J by 4 bases. The CDR3 spans 14 residues. CDR3 protein: CASSEGTAYNEQFF. For the CDR3, the DNA is TGTGCCAGCAGCGAAGGGACAGCATACAATGAGCAGTTCTTC.

This clonotype was picked up a small number of times. The rearrangement joins TRBV4-2 to TRBJ1-2, with D hard to call. Per the germline V gene, CDR1 is LGHNA and CDR2 is YNFKEQ. Trimming stripped 1 base from V and 4 bases from J, with 16 bases between. CDR3 length: 16 residues. This CDR3 is CASSQGGEGRTYGYTF. The CDR3 coding sequence is TGTGCCAGCAGCCAAGGCGGGGAAGGAAGGACCTATGGCTACACCTTC.

This clonotype was detected many times. The V and J genes are TRBV5-5 and TRBJ1-1; no clear D gene. The CDR3 covers 11 residues. Germline CDR1 is SGHKS and CDR2 is YYEKEE (reference sequence). V lost 2 bases and J lost 4, with 3 bases in between. The CDR3 nucleotides are TGTGCCAGCAGCTTTACCACTGAAGCTTTCTTT. It is translated as CASSFTTEAFF.

This clonotype has only a few counts. The chain joins TRBV7-2 to TRBJ2-4; perhaps TRBD2 as D (6 bases). This CDR3 has 13 amino acids. From germline, CDR1 is SGHTA and CDR2 FQGNSA. V lost 5 bases and J 6 bases, leaving 11 bases between the germline ends. The CDR3 coding sequence is TGTGCCAGCAGCCCCCGGAGGGCAAACATTCAGTACTTC. Its translation: CASSPRRANIQYF.

The J gene is TRBJ2-7, the V gene TRBV7-9, with a possible D match to TRBD1 (6 bases). Per the germline V gene, CDR1 is SEHNR and CDR2 is FQNEAQ (reference sequence). The CDR3 contains 14 residues. The V and J ends lost 5 bases and 4 bases respectively, with 15 bases between them. The CDR3 region is CASSDQGQGYEQYF. CDR3 nucleotide sequence: TGTGCCAGCAGCGATCAGGGCCAGGGGTACGAGCAGTACTTC.

This clonotype was seen more than once but under ten times. The V and J genes are TRBV7-6 and TRBJ2-7, with a tentative D call TRBD2 (5 bases). CDR1 is SGHVS and CDR2 is FNYEAQ in the germline V gene. The ends were cut back, 0 bases at V and 6 bases at J, with 18 bases in the middle. The length of the CDR3 is 16 residues. DNA of the CDR3: TGTGCCAGCAGCTTAGCAGGACTCCCGAGTGAGGGCGAGCAGTACTTC. It yields the protein CASSLAGLPSEGEQYF.

The V call is TRBV11-1, the J call TRBJ2-7, with D possibly matching TRBD1 (6 bases). Germline CDR1 SGHAT, CDR2 FQDESV (reference sequence). V lost 4 bases, J lost 5 bases, and 15 bases lay in between. The CDR3 has 14 residues. CDR3 loop: CASSYYRAENEQYF. The CDR3 DNA is TGTGCCAGCAGCTACTACAGGGCCGAGAACGAGCAGTACTTC.

The CDR3 DNA is TGTGCCAGCAGTTCTGTTGTATTTCGGGACAGCTCCTACGAGCAGTACTTC. This sequence encodes CASSSVVFRDSSYEQYF. V gene TRBV27 combines with J gene TRBJ2-7; 7 positions match TRBD1. V dropped 4 bases and J dropped 0; count of bases not matched to a gene: 12. The germline gives CDR1 MNHEY, CDR2 SMNVEV (reference sequence). The length of the CDR3 is 17 residues.

This clonotype has a handful of counts. The rearrangement uses TRBV18 and TRBJ2-1; 8 positions agree with TRBD2. The junction had 5 bases not matched to a gene; V was cut back by 0 bases and J by 4 bases. The CDR3 has 16 amino acids. CDR1 and CDR2 (germline): KGHSH, LQKENI. The CDR3 bases are TGTGCCAGCTCACCACCCCATAGCGGGGAGTACAATGAGCAGTTCTTC. Amino acid sequence: CASSPPHSGEYNEQFF.